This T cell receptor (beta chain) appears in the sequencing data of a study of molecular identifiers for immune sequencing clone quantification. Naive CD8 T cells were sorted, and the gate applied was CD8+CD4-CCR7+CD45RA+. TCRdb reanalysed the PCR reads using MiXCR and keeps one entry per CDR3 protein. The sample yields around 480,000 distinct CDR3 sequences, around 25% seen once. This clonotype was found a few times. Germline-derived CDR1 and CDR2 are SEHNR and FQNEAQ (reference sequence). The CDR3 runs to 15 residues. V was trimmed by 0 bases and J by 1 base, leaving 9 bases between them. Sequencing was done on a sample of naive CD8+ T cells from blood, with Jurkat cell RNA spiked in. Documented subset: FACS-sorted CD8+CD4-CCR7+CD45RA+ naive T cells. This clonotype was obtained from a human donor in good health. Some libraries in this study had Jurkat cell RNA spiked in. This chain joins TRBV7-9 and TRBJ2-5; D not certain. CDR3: CASSLAWAAQETQYF. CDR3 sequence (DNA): TGTGCCAGCAGCTTAGCGTGGGCGGCCCAAGAGACCCAGTACTTC.